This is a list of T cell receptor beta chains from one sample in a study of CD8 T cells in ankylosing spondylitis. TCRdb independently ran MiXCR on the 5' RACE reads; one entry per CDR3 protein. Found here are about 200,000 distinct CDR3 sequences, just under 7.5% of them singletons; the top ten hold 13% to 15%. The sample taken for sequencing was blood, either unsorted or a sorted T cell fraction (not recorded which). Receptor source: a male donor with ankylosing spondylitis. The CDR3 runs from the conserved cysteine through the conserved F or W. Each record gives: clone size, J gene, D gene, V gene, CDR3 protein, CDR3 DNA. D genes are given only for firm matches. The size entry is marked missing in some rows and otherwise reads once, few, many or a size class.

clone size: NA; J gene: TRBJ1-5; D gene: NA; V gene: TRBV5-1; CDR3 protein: CASSLGINQPQHF; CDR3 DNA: TGCGCCAGCAGCCTAGGGATCAATCAGCCCCAGCATTTT
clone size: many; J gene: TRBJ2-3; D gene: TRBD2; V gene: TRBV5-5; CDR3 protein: CASSLVLAATYTDTQYF; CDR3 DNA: TGTGCCAGCAGCTTGGTTCTAGCGGCTACGTACACAGATACGCAGTATTTT
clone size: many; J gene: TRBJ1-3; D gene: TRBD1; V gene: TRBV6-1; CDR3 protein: CASRGDSFISGNTIYF; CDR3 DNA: TGTGCCAGCAGGGGGGACAGCTTTATCTCTGGAAACACCATATATTTT
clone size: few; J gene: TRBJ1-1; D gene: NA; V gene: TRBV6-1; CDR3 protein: CASSAPLQVLNTEAFF; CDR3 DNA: TGTGCCAGCAGTGCCCCCCTTCAAGTGCTGAACACTGAAGCTTTCTTT
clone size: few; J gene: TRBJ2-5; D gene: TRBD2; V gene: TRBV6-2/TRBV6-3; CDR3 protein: CASSYREGEVQETQYF; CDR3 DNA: TGTGCCAGCAGTTACCGGGAGGGGGAGGTTCAAGAGACCCAGTACTTC
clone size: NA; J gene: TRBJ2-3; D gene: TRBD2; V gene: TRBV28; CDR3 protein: CASSFRSSIAGAPPRTDTQYF; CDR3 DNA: TGTGCCAGCAGTTTCCGAAGCTCAATAGCGGGAGCCCCTCCCCGCACAGATACGCAGTATTTT
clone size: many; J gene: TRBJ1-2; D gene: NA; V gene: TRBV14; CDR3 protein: CASSQTGTGVGYTF; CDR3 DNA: TGTGCCAGCAGCCAAACCGGGACTGGGGTCGGCTACACCTTC
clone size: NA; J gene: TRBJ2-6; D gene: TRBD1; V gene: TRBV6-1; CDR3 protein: CASSGRDRGHLSGANVLTF; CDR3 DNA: TGTGCCAGCAGTGGCCGGGACAGGGGGCACCTCTCTGGGGCCAACGTCCTGACTTTC
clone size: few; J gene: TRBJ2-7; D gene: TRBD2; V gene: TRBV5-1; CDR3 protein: CASSFPLAGDFYEQYF; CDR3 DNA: TGCGCCAGCAGCTTCCCACTAGCGGGGGATTTCTACGAGCAGTACTTC
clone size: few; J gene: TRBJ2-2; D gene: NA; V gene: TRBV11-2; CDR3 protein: CASGQSRSLNTGELFF; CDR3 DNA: TGTGCCAGCGGGCAGTCGCGTAGTTTGAACACCGGGGAGCTGTTTTTT
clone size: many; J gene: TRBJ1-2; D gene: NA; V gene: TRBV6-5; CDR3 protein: CASSFSGNYGYTF; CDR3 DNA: TGTGCCAGCAGTTTTTCCGGGAACTATGGCTACACCTTC
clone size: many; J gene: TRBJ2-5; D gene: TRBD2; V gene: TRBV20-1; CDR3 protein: CSARDGTRISWAQETQYF; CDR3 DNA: TGCAGTGCCAGAGACGGGACTAGGATCTCCTGGGCCCAAGAGACCCAGTACTTC
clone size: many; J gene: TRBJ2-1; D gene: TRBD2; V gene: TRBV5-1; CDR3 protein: CASSFGTASGGAWLFF; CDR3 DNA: TGCGCCAGCAGCTTTGGTACTGCTAGCGGGGGGGCCTGGCTGTTCTTC
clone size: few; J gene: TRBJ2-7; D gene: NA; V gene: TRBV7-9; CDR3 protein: CASSLRVGEQYF; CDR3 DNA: TGTGCCAGCAGCTTAAGGGTCGGGGAGCAGTACTTC
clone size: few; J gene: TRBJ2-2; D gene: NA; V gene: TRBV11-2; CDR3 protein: CASSQGGYTGELFF; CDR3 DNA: TGTGCCAGCAGCCAAGGGGGATACACCGGGGAGCTGTTTTTT
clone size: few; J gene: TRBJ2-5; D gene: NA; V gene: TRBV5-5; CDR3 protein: CASSNSLGIQETQYF; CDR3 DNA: TGTGCCAGCAGCAACTCCCTCGGGATCCAAGAGACCCAGTACTTC
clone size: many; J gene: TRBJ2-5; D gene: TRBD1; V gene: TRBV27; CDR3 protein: CASSFIRQGETQYF; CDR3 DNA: TGTGCCAGCAGTTTCATCCGACAGGGGGAGACCCAGTACTTC
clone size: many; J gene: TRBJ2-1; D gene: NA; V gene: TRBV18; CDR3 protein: CASSPFIHEQFF; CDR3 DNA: TGTGCCAGCTCACCTTTTATCCATGAGCAGTTCTTC
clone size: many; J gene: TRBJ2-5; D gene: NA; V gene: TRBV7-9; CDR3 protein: CASSLSSGQETQYF; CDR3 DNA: TGTGCCAGCAGCCTTAGTAGCGGACAAGAGACCCAGTACTTC
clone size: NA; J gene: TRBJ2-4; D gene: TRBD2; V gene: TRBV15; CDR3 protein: CATSRDRGLAGNIQYF; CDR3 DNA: TGTGCCACCAGCAGAGATAGGGGACTAGCGGGAAACATTCAGTACTTC
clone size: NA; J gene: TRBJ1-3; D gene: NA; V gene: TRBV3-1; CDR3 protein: CASSRDWGNTIYF; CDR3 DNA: TGTGCCAGCAGTCGGGACTGGGGAAACACCATATATTTT
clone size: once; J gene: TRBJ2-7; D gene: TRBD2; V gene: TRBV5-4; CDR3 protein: CASSPTTSEYEQYF; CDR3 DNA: TGTGCCAGCAGCCCGACGACTAGCGAATACGAGCAGTACTTC
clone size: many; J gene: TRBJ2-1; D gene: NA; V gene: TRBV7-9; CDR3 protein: CASSLASSSGNEQFF; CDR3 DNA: TGTGCCAGCAGCTTAGCTAGTTCCTCAGGCAATGAGCAGTTCTTC
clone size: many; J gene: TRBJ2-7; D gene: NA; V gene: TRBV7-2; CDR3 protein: CASSLTLAIEYEQYF; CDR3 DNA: TGTGCCAGCAGCTTAACCCTAGCTATCGAGTACGAGCAGTACTTC